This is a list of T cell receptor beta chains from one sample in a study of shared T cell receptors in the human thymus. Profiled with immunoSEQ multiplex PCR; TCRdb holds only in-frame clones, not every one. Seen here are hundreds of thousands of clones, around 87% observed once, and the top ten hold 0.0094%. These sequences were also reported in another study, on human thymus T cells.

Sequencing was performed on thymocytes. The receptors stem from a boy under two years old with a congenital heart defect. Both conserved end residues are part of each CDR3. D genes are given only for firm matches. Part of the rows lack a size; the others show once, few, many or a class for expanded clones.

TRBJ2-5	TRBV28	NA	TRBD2	CASSFWDQLTRGGAETQYF	TGTGCCAGCAGTTTTTGGGATCAGTTAACCCGCGGGGGGGCAGAGACCCAGTACTTC
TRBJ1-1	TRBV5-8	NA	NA	CASSTGGGMNTEAFF	TGTGCCAGCAGCACTGGGGGGGGGATGAACACTGAAGCTTTCTTT
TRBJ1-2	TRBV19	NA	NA	CASRVVDGYTF	TGTGCCAGCAGGGTGGTTGATGGCTACACCTTC
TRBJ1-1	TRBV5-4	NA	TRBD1	CASSLGQDTEAFF	TGTGCCAGCAGCTTAGGACAGGACACTGAAGCTTTCTTT
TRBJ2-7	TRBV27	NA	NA	CASTDRGRLAQEQYF	TGTGCCAGCACGGACAGGGGAAGACTAGCGCAAGAGCAGTACTTC
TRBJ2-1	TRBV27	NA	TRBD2	CASTFSGSLYNEQFF	TGTGCCAGCACCTTTAGCGGGAGCCTTTACAATGAGCAGTTCTTC
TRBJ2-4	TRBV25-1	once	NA	CASSERVRPDIQYF	TGTGCCAGCAGTGAACGGGTCCGCCCAGACATTCAGTACTTC
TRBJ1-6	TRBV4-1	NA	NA	CASSQYRFLTENNSPLHF	TGCGCCAGCAGCCAGTATCGGTTTCTAACAGAGAATAATTCACCCCTCCACTTT
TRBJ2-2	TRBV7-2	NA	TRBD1	CASSPGQADTGELFF	TGTGCCAGCAGCCCAGGACAGGCGGACACCGGGGAGCTGTTTTTT
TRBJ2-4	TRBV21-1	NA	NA	CASSKGGTRVAKNIQYF	TGTGCCAGCAGCAAAGGGGGGACACGGGTAGCCAAAAACATTCAGTACTTC
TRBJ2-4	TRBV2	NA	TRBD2	CASSAIQASGRGDIQYF	TGTGCCAGCAGTGCGATTCAGGCTAGCGGGAGAGGAGACATTCAGTACTTC
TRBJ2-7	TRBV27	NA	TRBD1	CASSSNDRVRHRPEQYF	TGTGCCAGCAGTTCAAACGACAGGGTCCGGCATAGACCCGAGCAGTACTTC
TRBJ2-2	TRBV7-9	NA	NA	CASSLAGGRTGELFF	TGTGCCAGCAGCTTAGCAGGAGGGCGAACCGGGGAGCTGTTTTTT
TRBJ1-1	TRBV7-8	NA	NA	CASSFSPDREAFF	TGTGCCAGCAGCTTCTCACCGGACAGAGAAGCTTTCTTT
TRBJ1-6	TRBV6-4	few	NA	CASSLSGNSPLHF	TGTGCCAGCAGTTTGAGCGGGAATTCACCCCTCCACTTT
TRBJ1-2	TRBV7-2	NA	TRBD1	CASSPPGHRGPVNYTF	TGTGCCAGCAGCCCCCCGGGTCACAGGGGCCCAGTTAACTACACCTTC
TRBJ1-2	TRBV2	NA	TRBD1	CASRTGEWYYGYTF	TGTGCCAGCAGGACAGGGGAATGGTACTATGGCTACACCTTC
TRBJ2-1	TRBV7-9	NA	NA	CASSSRRRGYYNEQFF	TGTGCCAGCAGCTCCCGCCGGAGGGGCTACTACAATGAGCAGTTCTTC
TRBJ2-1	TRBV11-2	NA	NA	CASSAFYLAYNEQFF	TGTGCCAGCAGCGCCTTCTATTTGGCCTACAATGAGCAGTTCTTC
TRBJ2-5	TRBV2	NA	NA	CASSARGQETQYF	TGTGCCAGCAGTGCTCGCGGGCAAGAGACCCAGTACTTC
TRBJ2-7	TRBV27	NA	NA	CASSFGRGYEQYF	TGTGCCAGCAGTTTCGGCAGGGGCTACGAGCAGTACTTC
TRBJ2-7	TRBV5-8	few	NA	CASSLGTPYEQYF	TGTGCCAGCAGCCTCGGGACTCCCTACGAGCAGTACTTC
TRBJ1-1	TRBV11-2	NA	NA	CASSFSGSTEAFF	TGTGCCAGCAGCTTTTCAGGAAGCACTGAAGCTTTCTTT
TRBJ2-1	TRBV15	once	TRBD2	CATSRNTSGPLGYEQFF	TGTGCCACCAGCAGAAACACTAGCGGACCCCTCGGGTATGAGCAGTTCTTC
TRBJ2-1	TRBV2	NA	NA	CASTDEQFF	TGTGCCAGCACTGATGAGCAGTTCTTC
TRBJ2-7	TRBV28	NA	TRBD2	CASSRLSGTSTKGIYEQYF	TGTGCCAGCAGCAGACTCTCCGGGACTAGCACAAAAGGAATCTACGAGCAGTACTTC
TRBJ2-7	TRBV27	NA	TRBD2	CASSVLGGYPLIYEQYF	TGTGCCAGCAGTGTCCTGGGGGGGTATCCATTGATCTACGAGCAGTACTTC
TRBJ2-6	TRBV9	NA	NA	CASSVVPYPPLGANVLTF	TGTGCCAGCAGCGTAGTCCCCTATCCACCCCTGGGGGCCAACGTCCTGACTTTC
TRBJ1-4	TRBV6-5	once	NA	CASRIRVSTNEKLFF	TGTGCCAGCAGAATCAGGGTTTCAACTAATGAAAAACTGTTTTTT
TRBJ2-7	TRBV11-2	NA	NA	CASSLDGREQYF	TGTGCCAGCAGCTTAGATGGGCGCGAGCAGTACTTC
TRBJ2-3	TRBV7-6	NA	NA	CASSLRVAASTDTQYF	TGTGCCAGCAGCTTAAGGGTAGCGGCTAGCACAGATACGCAGTATTTT
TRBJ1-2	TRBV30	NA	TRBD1	CAWSTGGSNYGYTF	TGTGCCTGGAGTACAGGGGGTTCTAACTATGGCTACACCTTC
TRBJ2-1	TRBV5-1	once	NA	CASSLVRTVPSYNEQFF	TGCGCCAGCAGCTTGGTGAGGACAGTCCCCTCCTACAATGAGCAGTTCTTC
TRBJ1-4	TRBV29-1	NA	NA	CSVEDRQVAFF	TGCAGCGTTGAAGATCGGCAGGTGGCGTTTTTT
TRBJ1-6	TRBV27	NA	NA	CASRTGNDNSPLHF	TGTGCCAGCAGAACAGGGAACGATAATTCACCCCTCCACTTT
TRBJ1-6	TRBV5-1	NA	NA	CASTKTPETESSYNSPLHF	TGCGCCAGCACCAAAACCCCCGAAACAGAGAGCTCCTATAATTCACCCCTCCACTTT
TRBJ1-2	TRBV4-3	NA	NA	CASSPLAGRYGYTF	TGCGCCAGCAGCCCCCTGGCAGGCCGCTATGGCTACACCTTC
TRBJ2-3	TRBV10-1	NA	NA	CASRNSADTQYF	TGCGCCAGCAGGAATAGTGCAGATACGCAGTATTTT
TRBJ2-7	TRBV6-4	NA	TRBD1	CASSHRGLVSYEQYF	TGTGCCAGCAGTCACAGGGGGCTGGTCTCCTACGAGCAGTACTTC
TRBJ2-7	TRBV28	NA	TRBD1	CASSSQLRDRFYEQYF	TGTGCCAGCAGTAGTCAACTCCGGGACAGGTTCTACGAGCAGTACTTC
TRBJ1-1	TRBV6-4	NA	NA	CASSDHDRKAFF	TGTGCCAGCAGTGACCACGACAGGAAGGCTTTCTTT
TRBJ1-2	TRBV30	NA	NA	CAWSEGGRPWSGYTF	TGTGCCTGGAGCGAGGGTGGAAGGCCTTGGAGCGGCTACACCTTC
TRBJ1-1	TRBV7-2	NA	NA	CASSSSGETEAFF	TGTGCCAGCAGCTCGTCAGGGGAAACTGAAGCTTTCTTT
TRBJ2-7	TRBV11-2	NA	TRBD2	CASSLDQLAVTYEQYF	TGTGCCAGCAGCTTAGATCAACTAGCGGTAACCTACGAGCAGTACTTC
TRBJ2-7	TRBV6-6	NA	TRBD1	CASKVGITGAYEQYF	TGTGCCAGCAAGGTGGGGATAACAGGGGCCTACGAGCAGTACTTC
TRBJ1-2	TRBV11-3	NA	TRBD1	CASSPGDSLNYGYTF	TGTGCCAGCAGCCCGGGGGACAGCTTAAACTATGGCTACACCTTC
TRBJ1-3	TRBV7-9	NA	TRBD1	CASSTLRDRGPGNTIYF	TGTGCCAGCAGCACCCTGAGGGACAGGGGGCCTGGAAACACCATATATTTT
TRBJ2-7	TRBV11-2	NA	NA	CASSLPAGYEQYF	TGTGCCAGCAGCTTACCTGCTGGTTACGAGCAGTACTTC
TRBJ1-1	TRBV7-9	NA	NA	CASRSRPGEAFF	TGTGCCAGCAGGTCCCGTCCGGGAGAAGCTTTCTTT
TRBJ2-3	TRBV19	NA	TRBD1	CASSPRQGRTDTQYF	TGTGCCAGTAGTCCTCGACAGGGACGCACAGATACGCAGTATTTT
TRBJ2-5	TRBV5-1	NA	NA	CASTINRSLLGTQYF	TGCGCCAGCACCATAAACAGGTCTCTATTGGGGACCCAGTACTTC
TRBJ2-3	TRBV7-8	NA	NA	CASSPAGGTDTQYF	TGTGCCAGCAGCCCAGCGGGCGGCACAGATACGCAGTATTTT
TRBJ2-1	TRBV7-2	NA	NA	CASSLAEGPAALEQFF	TGTGCCAGCAGCTTAGCGGAAGGTCCAGCGGCCCTGGAGCAGTTCTTC